The 5 T cell receptor beta chains reported below all come from one sample, sequenced in a study of blood T cells in healthy people across ages. Combining a sample-barcoded 5' primer with a J-beta primer mix, a second PCR ran for 7 to 11 cycles. TCRdb re-analysed the 5' RACE reads in MiXCR, keeping a single row per CDR3 protein. Of more than 500,000 distinct CDR3 sequences in the sample, roughly a quarter were seen once. Sequenced: blood. The receptor source for this set is a woman in her 70s in good health.

The V and J genes are TRBV5-1 and TRBJ2-1, with 9 bases aligning to TRBD1. The CDR3 is 15 residues long. V gave up 4 bases and J gave up 10 bases; unmatched junction bases: 12. CDR1 and CDR2 from the germline V gene are SGHRS and YFSETQ. CDR3 bases: TGCGCCAGCAGCCCGGAGGGGACAGGGATTAGGGAGCAGTTCTTC. Its translation: CASSPEGTGIREQFF.

This clonotype was counted a few times. The chain combines TRBV6-6 with TRBJ2-3; D is ambiguous. The ends were cut back, 5 bases at V and 1 base at J, with 10 bases in the middle. The CDR3 loop spans 14 amino acids. Germline CDR1 MNHNY, CDR2 SVGAGI (reference sequence). DNA for the CDR3: TGTGCCAGCAGTGCAGCTCACCGCACAGATACGCAGTATTTT. It encodes CASSAAHRTDTQYF.

This clonotype was counted a few times. The chain uses TRBV2 and TRBJ2-1; TRBD2 is a possible D gene (6 bases). This CDR3 comprises 12 residues. Germline V gene data show CDR1 as SNHLY and CDR2 as FYNNEI. Trimming cost V 4 bases and J 7 bases, with 8 bases left between them. The chain's CDR3 is CASSVSGNEQFF. CDR3 coding DNA: TGTGCCAGCAGTGTAAGCGGGAATGAGCAGTTCTTC.

This clonotype turned up a few times. The J gene is TRBJ2-7, the V gene TRBV2; 7 nucleotides line up with TRBD1. Germline-derived CDR1 and CDR2 are SNHLY and FYNNEI. Trimming cost V 3 bases and J 5 bases; bases outside gene matches: 4. The CDR3 length is 13 residues. CDR3 protein: CASSEQTGHEQYF. The CDR3 region has the DNA TGTGCCAGCAGTGAGCAGACAGGGCACGAGCAGTACTTC. Combining the CDR3 with reference TRBV2 and TRBJ2-7 gives the whole variable domain EPEVTQTPSHQVTQMGQEVILRCVPISNHLYFYWYRQILGQKVEFLVSFYNNEISEKSEIFDDQFSVERPDGSNFTLKIRSTKLEDSAMYFCASSEQTGHEQYFGPGTRLTVT.

The chain has TRBV20-1 and TRBJ1-1; tentatively, D is TRBD1 (6 bases). Trimming removed 4 bases from V and 7 bases from J, with 10 bases in between. Germline assignment: CDR1 DFQATT and CDR2 SNEGSKA (reference sequence). The length of the CDR3 is 11 residues. CDR3 loop: CSATRTVEAFF. The DNA for the CDR3 is TGCAGTGCTACTCGGACAGTTGAAGCTTTCTTT.